This T cell receptor beta chain came from a study of cytomegalovirus exposure and HLA in healthy donors. Across the whole study: A later analysis reported the approximately 120 validation repertoires used the same platform as the 666 first-cohort repertoires. Study-level results: The study put 150 or so TCR beta chains on its list as cytomegalovirus-associated.

Separate from the roughly 700-subject first cohort was the roughly 120-subject validation cohort, to which the donors belonged. Points on this clone: What it binds is unknown.

Generated by immunoSEQ multiplex PCR, the TCRdb table keeps only in-frame clones and is missing some. The table shows 75,000 to 90,000 clones, with 90% to 96% occurring only once. V dropped 4 bases and J dropped 2; count of bases not matched to a gene: 6. Germline V lookup: CDR1 MNHEY, CDR2 SMNVEV (reference sequence). The CDR3 totals 16 residues. The sequencing sample was made of PBMCs. This sequence joins TRBV27 and TRBJ2-7, with TRBD1 identical over 12 bases. This receptor was taken from a man younger than 35 in good health and CMV-seropositive. This CDR3 is CASSSYRDRGPYEQYF. The CDR3 coding sequence is TGTGCCAGCAGTTCGTACCGGGACAGGGGGCCCTACGAGCAGTACTTC.